Following are 26 T cell receptor beta chains from one sample sequenced in a study of T cells in Graves' hyperthyroidism and ophthalmopathy. RNA transcripts yielded amplified TCR beta CDR3 regions. The HTBI primer set drove a first-round RT-PCR of the TCR CDR3. TCRdb re-called the multiplex PCR reads with MiXCR, one entry per CDR3 protein. The data contain about 690,000 distinct CDR3 sequences, roughly 17% of them singletons. Sequencing was performed on blood. Receptor source: a man aged 45-65 years with Graves' hyperthyroidism.

This clonotype was seen repeatedly, ten times or more. The chain joins TRBV28 to TRBJ1-4; no reliable D call. The CDR3 covers 14 residues. The germline CDR1 and CDR2 sequences are MDHEN and SYDVKM. Trimming shortened V by 5 bases and J by 0 bases, and 7 bases separated the two germline ends. DNA of the CDR3: TGTGCCAGCAGTACGATTGCAACTAATGAAAAACTGTTTTTT. Encoded protein: CASSTIATNEKLFF. The full variable domain, its missing parts supplied by reference TRBV28 and TRBJ1-4, is DVKVTQSSRYLVKRTGEKVFLECVQDMDHENMFWYRQDPGLGLRLIYFSYDVKMKEKGDIPEGYSVSREKKERFSLILESASTNQTSMYLCASSTIATNEKLFFGSGTQLSVL.

In this sample, this clonotype turned up a few times. V and J are TRBV7-9 and TRBJ2-5; D gene ambiguous. Germline CDR1 and CDR2: SEHNR and FQNEAQ (reference sequence). Trimming took 3 bases from V and 5 from J, leaving 16 bases between them. The CDR3 runs 15 residues. CDR3 sequence reads: CASSFVLQLGETQYF. The CDR3 bases are TGTGCCAGCAGCTTCGTGCTACAGCTCGGCGAGACCCAGTACTTC. The variable domain in full, with the rest retrieved from reference TRBV7-9 and TRBJ2-5, is DTGVSQNPRHKITKRGQNVTFRCDPISEHNRLYWYRQTLGQGPEFLTYFQNEAQLEKSRLLSDRFSAERPKGSFSTLEIQRTEQGDSAMYLCASSFVLQLGETQYFGPGTRLLVL.

The chain combines TRBV2 with TRBJ1-4; 7 bases are a match to TRBD1. The CDR3 contains 15 residues. The junction had 6 bases not matched to a gene; V was cut back by 7 bases and J by 1 base. The germline V gene encodes CDR1 SNHLY and CDR2 FYNNEI. The CDR3, as DNA: TGTGCCAGCACGGGAGGGGGCATAACTAATGAAAAACTGTTTTTT. Encoded protein: CASTGGGITNEKLFF.

In its sample, this clonotype was seen many times. V gene TRBV5-5 combines with J gene TRBJ1-5; no firm D call. Germline V gene sequence: CDR1 SGHKS, CDR2 YYEKEE (reference sequence). With 1 base removed from V and 9 bases from J, the gap between germline ends came to 17 bases. This CDR3 spans 15 amino acids. CDR3 coding DNA: TGTGCCAGCAGCTTGCGTGCAGACGGTCTGGGGCCCCAGCATTTT. Translation gives CASSLRADGLGPQHF.

This clonotype was counted a single time. The CDR3 spells CSVEEDKTSEEGNEQFF. The CDR3 nucleotides read TGCAGCGTTGAAGAGGATAAAACTAGCGAAGAGGGGAATGAGCAGTTCTTC. This chain connects TRBV29-1 to TRBJ2-1, with TRBD2 identical over 7 bases. Per germline, CDR1 SQVTM and CDR2 ANQGSEA. Trimming at V came to 0 bases and at J to 7 bases, leaving 15 bases not matched to a gene. This CDR3 is built from 17 residues.

The DNA for the CDR3 is TGTGCCAGCAACCGAGAGAGCCCAGCGGCAGATACGCAGTATTTT. It encodes CASNRESPAADTQYF. The rearrangement uses TRBV28 and TRBJ2-3; D possibly corresponds to TRBD2 (5 bases). The CDR3 spans 15 residues. Germline-derived CDR1 and CDR2 are MDHEN and SYDVKM. The V and J ends lost 7 bases and 4 bases respectively, with 18 bases between them.

This clonotype was detected a few times. The V and J genes are TRBV5-1 and TRBJ2-3; 7 nucleotides match TRBD1. This CDR3 has 16 residues. Germline lookup yields CDR1 SGHRS and CDR2 YFSETQ. V trimming: 0 bases; J trimming: 0 bases; junction bases outside the gene matches: 4. CDR3 residues: CASSLVGQLSTDTQYF. The DNA for the CDR3 is TGCGCCAGCAGCTTGGTGGGACAGCTGAGCACAGATACGCAGTATTTT.

This clonotype appeared many times. Here the CDR3 reads CASSVTRTGGNYGYTF. In DNA form, the CDR3 reads TGTGCCAGCAGTGTAACTCGGACAGGGGGCAACTATGGCTACACCTTC. The chain has TRBV28 and TRBJ1-2; TRBD1 matches 11 bases. The CDR3 has 16 amino acids. The V gene end was trimmed by 5 bases and the J gene end by 2 bases; junction bases not matched to a gene: 7. Germline CDR1 MDHEN, CDR2 SYDVKM.

This clonotype was observed a handful of times. The chain is built from TRBV18 and TRBJ1-1, with D unresolved. This CDR3 region has 11 residues. Germline CDR1 is KGHSH and CDR2 is LQKENI. With 6 bases removed from V and 7 bases from J, the gap between germline ends came to 9 bases. The chain's CDR3 is CASSGRDEAFF. DNA for the CDR3: TGTGCCAGCTCCGGGCGGGATGAAGCTTTCTTT.

A few counts support this clonotype. The V call is TRBV24-1, the J call TRBJ2-3, with 11 bases matching TRBD2. Per germline, CDR1 KGHDR and CDR2 SFDVKD. Losses at the gene ends were 5 bases for V and 4 bases for J; bases not matched to a gene: 10. CDR3 size: 17 residues. CDR3 loop: CATSARLAGIEADTQYF. The CDR3 DNA follows: TGTGCCACCAGTGCGAGACTAGCGGGGATTGAGGCAGATACGCAGTATTTT.

This clonotype showed up just a few times. The rearrangement uses TRBV18 and TRBJ2-2; D might be TRBD1 (6 bases). V was cut by 2 bases and J by 6 bases, with 10 bases left in between. Germline V gene lookup returns CDR1 KGHSH and CDR2 LQKENI. The CDR3 sequence is 14 residues long. CDR3 loop: CASSPSGGSGELFF. Here the CDR3 DNA reads TGTGCCAGCTCACCATCTGGGGGCTCCGGGGAGCTGTTTTTT. The full variable domain, rest sourced from reference TRBV18 and TRBJ2-2, is NAGVMQNPRHLVRRRGQEARLRCSPMKGHSHVYWYRQLPEEGLKFMVYLQKENIIDESGMPKERFSAEFPKEGPSILRIQQVVRGDSAAYFCASSPSGGSGELFFGEGSRLTVL.

This clonotype was found a few times. The gene calls are TRBV20-1 and TRBJ1-2; 12 bases are shared with TRBD1. This CDR3 is 17 amino acids long. Unmatched junction bases numbered 11, after V lost 6 bases and J lost 0 bases. Germline V CDR1 and CDR2: DFQATT, SNEGSKA (reference sequence). The CDR3 sequence is CSAGGQGASRTNYGYTF. The CDR3, as DNA: TGCAGTGCAGGGGGACAGGGGGCGTCAAGAACTAACTATGGCTACACCTTC.

This clonotype was found many times. Here the CDR3 reads CASSLGSGNEKLFF. Written as DNA, the CDR3 is TGTGCCAGCAGCTTAGGGAGCGGGAATGAAAAACTGTTTTTT. The chain couples TRBV7-9 to TRBJ1-4; D not resolved. V shed 1 base and J shed 5 bases, with 8 bases lying between them. This CDR3 has 14 amino acids. Germline lookup yields CDR1 SEHNR and CDR2 FQNEAQ (reference sequence).

V is TRBV4-3 and J is TRBJ1-5; possible D gene TRBD1, 5 bases. Germline V gene sequence: CDR1 LGHNA, CDR2 YSLEER. The CDR3 length is 18 residues. Trimming removed 1 base at V and 2 bases at J, with 18 bases between. CDR3 in DNA: TGCGCCAGCAGCCAAGTAGGGTCGGGGGACTTGGGCAATCAGCCCCAGCATTTT. Protein product: CASSQVGSGDLGNQPQHF.

This clonotype appeared a few times. The chain is built from TRBV3-1 and TRBJ2-2, with no clear D. This CDR3 is built from 13 residues. V lost 4 bases and J 8 bases, leaving 11 bases between the germline ends. The germline CDR1 and CDR2 sequences are LGHDT and YNNKEL (reference sequence). CDR3 sequence: CASSPFPRGELFF. The CDR3 DNA follows: TGTGCCAGCAGCCCTTTTCCTAGGGGGGAGCTGTTTTTT.

The chain uses TRBV29-1 and TRBJ1-2, with D perhaps TRBD1 (5 bases). V was shortened by 0 bases and J by 0 bases, with 11 bases between the two germline ends. Per the germline V gene, CDR1 is SQVTM and CDR2 is ANQGSEA. CDR3 length: 15 amino acids. CDR3 amino acids: CSVEDRGKTNYGYTF. The CDR3 nucleotides read TGCAGCGTTGAAGATCGGGGGAAGACTAACTATGGCTACACCTTC.

This clonotype was picked up many times. The J gene is TRBJ2-5, the V gene TRBV7-2; TRBD2 aligns across 9 bases. Germline V lookup: CDR1 SGHTA, CDR2 FQGNSA. With V trimmed by 5 bases and J by 5 bases, 6 bases remained unmatched. This CDR3 has 14 amino acids. The CDR3 DNA sequence: TGTGCCAGCAGCCGCGGGGGGGGCCAGGAGACCCAGTACTTC. Amino acids: CASSRGGGQETQYF. The whole variable domain, remainder taken from reference TRBV7-2 and TRBJ2-5, is GAGVSQSPSNKVTEKGKDVELRCDPISGHTALYWYRQSLGQGLEFLIYFQGNSAPDKSGLPSDRFSAERTGGSVSTLTIQRTQQEDSAVYLCASSRGGGQETQYFGPGTRLLVL.

The rearrangement uses TRBV9 and TRBJ2-5; 11 nucleotides match TRBD1. Per germline, CDR1 SGDLS and CDR2 YYNGEE. The CDR3 contains 16 residues. With V trimmed by 3 bases and J by 5 bases, 9 bases remained unmatched. The CDR3 loop reads CASSGWTGGPRETQYF. The CDR3, as DNA: TGTGCCAGCAGCGGTTGGACAGGGGGCCCGAGGGAGACCCAGTACTTC. Together with reference TRBV9 and TRBJ2-5, the CDR3 gives the full variable domain: DSGVTQTPKHLITATGQRVTLRCSPRSGDLSVYWYQQSLDQGLQFLIQYYNGEERAKGNILERFSAQQFPDLHSELNLSSLELGDSALYFCASSGWTGGPRETQYFGPGTRLLVL.

To note about this clonotype: One end of the junction varies from germline; a read error may be responsible. This chain links TRBV30 with TRBJ1-1; D gene unclear. The CDR3 spans 13 residues. Germline V gene data show CDR1 as GTSNPN and CDR2 as SVGIG (reference sequence). CDR3 DNA sequence: TGTGCCTGGAGTGTAGCCGGGAACAGTGAAGCTTTCTTT. Residues: CAWSVAGNSEAFF. Based on the CDR3 plus reference TRBV30 and TRBJ1-1, the full variable domain is SQTIHQWPATLVQPVGSPLSLECTVEGTSNPNLYWYRQAAGRGLQLLFYSVGIGQISSEVPQNLSASRPQDRQFILSSKKLLLSDSGFYLCAWSVAGNSEAFFGQGTRLTVV.

This clonotype was seen a few times. CDR3 residues: CASKDRGGANVLTF. The CDR3 DNA sequence: TGTGCCAGCAAGGACAGGGGTGGGGCCAACGTCCTGACTTTC. This chain uses TRBV3-1 with TRBJ2-6, with TRBD1 identical over 9 bases. Germline V CDR1 and CDR2: LGHDT, YNNKEL (reference sequence). The ends lost 7 bases at V and 3 bases at J; junction bases unmatched: 1. The CDR3 is made up of 14 amino acids. The whole variable domain, remainder taken from reference TRBV3-1 and TRBJ2-6, is DTAVSQTPKYLVTQMGNDKSIKCEQNLGHDTMYWYKQDSKKFLKIMFSYNNKELIINETVPNRFSPKSPDKAHLNLHINSLELGDSAVYFCASKDRGGANVLTFGAGSRLTVL.

The table lists this clonotype with many counts. The chain combines TRBV28 with TRBJ1-1, with a possible D match to TRBD1 (6 bases). The V gene's germline CDR1 is MDHEN and CDR2 SYDVKM. The CDR3 consists of 15 residues. V was trimmed by 5 bases and J by 1 base, leaving 14 bases between them. Here the CDR3 DNA reads TGTGCCAGCAGTCTTCTCCAGGGGCCGAACACTGAAGCTTTCTTT. Amino acid sequence: CASSLLQGPNTEAFF.

V is TRBV20-1 and J is TRBJ2-7; D not certain. The CDR3 runs 15 residues. Trimming stripped 0 bases from V and 3 bases from J, with 15 bases between. Per germline, CDR1 DFQATT and CDR2 SNEGSKA (reference sequence). The CDR3 nucleotides read TGCAGTGCTAGAGATAGGCAACCCGGGTACTACGAGCAGTACTTC. Its protein is CSARDRQPGYYEQYF.

This clonotype came up many times. The chain employs TRBV27 and TRBJ2-1, with D tentatively TRBD1 or TRBD2 (7 bases each). CDR3 size: 14 residues. Germline V CDR1 and CDR2: MNHEY, SMNVEV (reference sequence). V was clipped by 4 bases and J by 7 bases, with 14 bases between them. The CDR3 loop reads CASSWEGAVNEQFF. CDR3 bases: TGTGCCAGCAGTTGGGAGGGGGCGGTAAATGAGCAGTTCTTC.

The chain joins TRBV4-3 to TRBJ1-4; a possible D gene is TRBD1 (6 bases). V lost 1 base, J lost 7 bases, and 13 bases lay in between. The CDR3 is made up of 15 amino acids. CDR1 and CDR2 from the germline V gene are LGHNA and YSLEER. The CDR3 region has the DNA TGCGCCAGCAGCCAAGGAGGACAGATGAGTGAAAAACTGTTTTTT. Its protein is CASSQGGQMSEKLFF.

With respect to this clonotype: The junction departs from the called germline gene at one end, perhaps through a read error. V is TRBV20-1 and J is TRBJ2-3, with a weak D call TRBD2 (5 bases). This CDR3 region has 13 residues. Germline V gene data show CDR1 as DFQATT and CDR2 as SNEGSKA (reference sequence). The CDR3 DNA follows: TGCAGTGCGCCGGACTCCACCACAGATACGAAGTATTTT. This sequence encodes CSAPDSTTDTKYF.

This clonotype has ten or more counts. V gene TRBV28 combines with J gene TRBJ2-7, with TRBD2 as a possible D gene (5 bases). Trimming pared 3 bases from V and 1 base from J, leaving 13 bases between. The CDR3 spans 15 residues. Germline-derived CDR1 and CDR2 are MDHEN and SYDVKM. Here the CDR3 DNA reads TGTGCCAGCAGTTTCCTCGAGGGTTCTTCCTACGAGCAGTACTTC. This codes for CASSFLEGSSYEQYF.